The sequence of this TCR beta chain was determined in a study of Graves' ophthalmopathy and Graves' hyperthyroidism. Study at large: Blood was drawn at initial diagnosis, before any treatment.

In this sample, this clonotype turned up many times. The antigen remains undetermined. Ophthalmopathy was moderately-to-severely active, CAS at least 3, NOSPECS at least 4, lasting under 3 months. Germline CDR1 and CDR2: SGHRS and YFSETQ. Deletions cut 5 bases from V and 2 bases from J, with 10 bases between. This CDR3 is 13 amino acids long. Findings and caveats of the study: Ophthalmopathy versus stable hyperthyroidism: 13-signature model gave 87.88% sensitivity, 75% to 83% specificity. Thyroid clonotypes that were expanded above 0.001 frequency mostly also appeared in blood.

Amplifying from RNA transcripts, the study obtained TCR beta CDR3 regions. HTBI-primed first-round RT-PCR preceded second-round multiplex PCR. TCRdb independently ran MiXCR on the multiplex PCR reads; one entry per CDR3 protein. The sample lists hundreds of thousands of distinct CDR3 sequences; about two fifths were seen once. Sequences were obtained from peripheral blood. The chain carries TRBV5-1 and TRBJ2-5; D is ambiguous. The TCR was taken from an adult man with Graves' ophthalmopathy. For the CDR3, the DNA is TGCGCCAGCAGGTTCGCGGCACAAGAGACCCAGTACTTC. Translation: CASRFAAQETQYF.